Sequencing of this T cell receptor (beta chain) was carried out in a study of blood T cells in healthy people across ages. There are a few counts of this clonotype. Antigen: not known. Study results and caveats: A greater number of naive CD4+ cells and higher diversity distinguished long-lived donors from aged donors.

Extractions gave at least 5.5 micrograms of total RNA per sample. Using a J-beta primer mix together with a sample-barcoded 5' primer, a second PCR was run for about 7 to 12 cycles. TCRdb re-called the 5' RACE reads through MiXCR, storing one row per CDR3 protein. The sample has under 2,000,000 distinct CDR3 sequences, around half seen once. J lost 4 bases, V lost 0 bases, and 9 bases had no gene match. Looked up from germline, CDR1 is SGHRS and CDR2 is YFSETQ. The CDR3 is 18 amino acids. V is TRBV5-1 and J is TRBJ2-6; 8 bases are a match to TRBD1. Sample: blood. This receptor was taken from a woman in her thirties or forties in good health. The CDR3 loop reads CASSLVSRTGFGANVLTF. The CDR3 DNA is TGCGCCAGCAGCTTGGTATCCCGGACAGGGTTCGGGGCCAACGTCCTGACTTTC.